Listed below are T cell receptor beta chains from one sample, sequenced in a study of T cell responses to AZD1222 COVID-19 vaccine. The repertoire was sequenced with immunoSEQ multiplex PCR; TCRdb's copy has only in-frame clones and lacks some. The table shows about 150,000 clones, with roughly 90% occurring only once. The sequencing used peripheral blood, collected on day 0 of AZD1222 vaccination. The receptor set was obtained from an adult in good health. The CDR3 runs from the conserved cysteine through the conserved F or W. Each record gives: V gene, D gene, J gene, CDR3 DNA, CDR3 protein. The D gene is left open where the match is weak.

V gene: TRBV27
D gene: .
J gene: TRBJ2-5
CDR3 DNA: TGTGCCAGCAGCCCAAACCAAGAGACCCAGTACTTC
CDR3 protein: CASSPNQETQYF

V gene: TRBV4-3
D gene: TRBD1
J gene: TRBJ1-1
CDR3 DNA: TGCGCCAGCAGCCAAGGACAGGGGGCTTCTGAAGCTTTCTTT
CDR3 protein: CASSQGQGASEAFF

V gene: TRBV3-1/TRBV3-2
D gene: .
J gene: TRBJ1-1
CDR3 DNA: TGTGCCAGCAGCCCCCGGCTTACGATGAACACTGAAGCTTTCTTT
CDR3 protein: CASSPRLTMNTEAFF

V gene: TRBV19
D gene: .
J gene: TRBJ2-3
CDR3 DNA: TGTGCCAGTAGTAGCCTACTAGGAGATACGCAGTATTTT
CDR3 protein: CASSSLLGDTQYF

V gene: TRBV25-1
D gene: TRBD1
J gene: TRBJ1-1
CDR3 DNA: TGTGCCAGCACGTCAAGTCGACAGGGAGGTACTGAAGCTTTCTTT
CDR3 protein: CASTSSRQGGTEAFF

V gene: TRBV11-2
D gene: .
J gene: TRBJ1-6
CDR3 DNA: TGTGCCAGCAGCTTAGTTGTGAGCTCCTATAATTCACCCCTCCACTTT
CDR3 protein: CASSLVVSSYNSPLHF

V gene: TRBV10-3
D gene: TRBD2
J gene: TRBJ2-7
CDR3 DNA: TGTGCCATCAGGGGGATCCGACTAGCGGGAGACGAGCAGTACTTC
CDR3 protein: CAIRGIRLAGDEQYF

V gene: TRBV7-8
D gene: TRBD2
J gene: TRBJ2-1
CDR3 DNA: TGTGCCAGCAGCTTAGCGAGGGGACTAGCGGGAGATAGCTCCTACAATGAGCAGTTCTTC
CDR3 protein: CASSLARGLAGDSSYNEQFF

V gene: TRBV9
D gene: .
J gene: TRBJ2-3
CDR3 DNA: TGTGCCAGCAGCGTACGTGGGGGGATCTACACAGATACGCAGTATTTT
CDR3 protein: CASSVRGGIYTDTQYF

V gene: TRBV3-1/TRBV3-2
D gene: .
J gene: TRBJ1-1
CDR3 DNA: TGTGCCAGCAGCCAAGGGGGAGGGAGGACTGAAGCTTTCTTT
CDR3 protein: CASSQGGGRTEAFF

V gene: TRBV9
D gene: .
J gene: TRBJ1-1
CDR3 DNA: TGTGCCAGCAGCCCGCGGACAGCTGGGAACACTGAAGCTTTCTTT
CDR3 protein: CASSPRTAGNTEAFF

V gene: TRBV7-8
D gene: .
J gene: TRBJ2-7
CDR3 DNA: TGTGCCAGCAGCCGGACAGGAGGGGCCTCCTACGAGCAGTACTTC
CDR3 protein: CASSRTGGASYEQYF

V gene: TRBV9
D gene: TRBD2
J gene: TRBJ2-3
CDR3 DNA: TGTGCCAGCAGCGCCTGGCTAGCGGCTAGCACAGATACGCAGTATTTT
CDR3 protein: CASSAWLAASTDTQYF